The 17 T cell receptor beta chains reported below all come from one sample, sequenced in a study of beta chain features in type 1 diabetes. Every bit of the isolated RNA underwent reverse transcription, so sequencing read expressed TCRB transcripts. Clones were sequenced by immunoSEQ multiplex PCR, and TCRdb holds only the in-frame ones, with some missing. The table has about 900,000 clones, 17% seen once; the top ten hold 0.02% to 0.025%. Sequencing was carried out using naive CD4+ T cells from blood. These receptors all stem from a woman between 18 and 29 years old in good health.

The V gene is TRBV18, the J gene TRBJ1-2; the D is unclear. Germline V gene lookup returns CDR1 KGHSH and CDR2 LQKENI. The CDR3 is 14 amino acids. V was pared by 1 base and J by 2 bases, with 8 bases between. The CDR3 loop is CASSPLTVNYGYTF. In DNA form, the CDR3 reads TGTGCCAGCTCACCACTTACAGTGAACTATGGCTACACCTTC.

The V call is TRBV4-2, the J call TRBJ2-5, with D unresolved. The CDR3 extends over 11 amino acids. V was clipped by 2 bases and J by 4 bases, with 2 bases between them. The germline CDR1 and CDR2 sequences are LGHNA and YNFKEQ. CDR3 sequence: CASSQRETQYF. CDR3 in DNA: TGTGCCAGCAGCCAAAGAGAGACCCAGTACTTC.

This clone came up a few times. The chain is built from TRBV15 and TRBJ1-2; D call uncertain. CDR1 is LNHNV and CDR2 is YYDKDF in the germline V gene (reference sequence). Trimming left V 1 base short and J 8 bases short, with 14 bases between. The CDR3 extends over 14 amino acids. In DNA form, the CDR3 reads TGTGCCACCAGCAGAGTTCCCCCATCGAGGGGCTACACCTTC. It is translated as CATSRVPPSRGYTF.

The V and J genes are TRBV6-6 and TRBJ2-2; D possibly uses TRBD1 or TRBD2 (5 bases each). Trimming left V 8 bases short and J 5 bases short, with 9 bases between. The CDR3 runs to 12 residues. Germline-derived CDR1 and CDR2 are MNHNY and SVGAGI (reference sequence). CDR3 DNA sequence: TGTGCCAGCCATTGGGGGACCGGGGAGCTGTTTTTT. Residues: CASHWGTGELFF.

There are a few counts of this clone. Germline and junction disagree at one end, which may indicate a read error. V usage is TRBV20-1 and J usage is TRBJ1-2; D is possibly TRBD1 (5 bases). The CDR3 sequence is 11 residues long. Germline loops: CDR1 DFQATT, CDR2 SNEGSKA (reference sequence). The CDR3, as DNA: TGCAGTGCTAGGTACCTCAGGGATTCAATATTC. Its translation is CSARYLRDSIF.

V gene TRBV25-1 combines with J gene TRBJ2-7, with no clear D. Trimming shortened V by 5 bases and J by 6 bases, and 14 bases separated the two germline ends. This CDR3 has 13 residues. CDR1 MGHDK and CDR2 SYGVNS come from the germline V gene. CDR3 sequence (DNA): TGTGCCAGCAGTCCCCACCCTGGGTTCGAGCAGTACTTC. Its translation: CASSPHPGFEQYF.

This clone was picked up one time. The genes are TRBV12-5 and TRBJ2-5; D gene unclear. The CDR3 has 14 amino acids. Trimming removed 2 bases at V and 7 bases at J, with 14 bases between. Germline V gene sequence: CDR1 LGHNT, CDR2 FRNRAP. The CDR3 nucleotides read TGTGCTAGTGGTTTGTATAGTTTGAAGGTGACCCAGTACTTC. This sequence encodes CASGLYSLKVTQYF.

Only a few counts were recorded for this clone. The chain combines TRBV7-9 with TRBJ2-7, with D perhaps matching TRBD1 (6 bases). Trimming removed 5 bases from V and 2 bases from J, with 13 bases in between. The V gene's germline CDR1 is SEHNR and CDR2 FQNEAQ (reference sequence). The CDR3 has 14 residues. The CDR3 DNA reads as TGTGCCAGCAGCCTGGGGACACAGACCTACGAGCAGTACTTC. Amino acids: CASSLGTQTYEQYF.

The V call is TRBV29-1, the J call TRBJ2-5; tentative D call: TRBD1 (6 bases). The J call may be wrong; the DNA end is better matched by TRBJ2-7. The V gene's germline CDR1 is SQVTM and CDR2 ANQGSEA. The CDR3 sequence is 14 residues long. The CDR3 region has the DNA TGCAGCGTTTCCACAGGGAGATGGTCCTACGAGCAGTACTTC. Translating gives CSVSTGRWSYEQYF.

The chain employs TRBV7-2 and TRBJ1-2; possibly TRBD1 for D (6 bases). Per the germline V gene, CDR1 is SGHTA and CDR2 is FQGNSA. The CDR3 is 15 residues long. The germline V and J ends were trimmed by 1 base and 8 bases, with 17 bases remaining between them. CDR3 nucleotides: TGTGCCAGCAGCTTAGTAGGGGGAAGGTCGGAGGGCTACACCTTC. Translating gives CASSLVGGRSEGYTF.

The chain couples TRBV11-1 to TRBJ2-5; 7 positions match TRBD2. Losses at the gene ends were 2 bases for V and 3 bases for J; bases not matched to a gene: 3. From germline, CDR1 is SGHAT and CDR2 FQDESV (reference sequence). CDR3 length: 14 amino acids. The CDR3 spells CASSLNLAEETQYF. The CDR3 DNA reads as TGTGCCAGCAGCTTAAATCTAGCGGAAGAGACCCAGTACTTC. Drawing the rest from reference TRBV11-1 and TRBJ2-5, the complete variable domain is EAEVAQSPRYKITEKSQAVAFWCDPISGHATLYWYRQILGQGPELLVQFQDESVVDDSQLPKDRFSAERLKGVDSTLKIQPAELGDSAMYLCASSLNLAEETQYFGPGTRLLVL.

V is TRBV21-1 and J is TRBJ2-4; TRBD2, the table's D call, was not compared with the DNA. TRBV21-1 is marked as a pseudogene. The CDR3 is made up of 12 amino acids. The CDR3 DNA reads TGTGCCGCGGTTACTGCCAAAAACATTCAGTACTTC. Encoded protein: CAAVTAKNIQYF.

The J gene is TRBJ1-4, the V gene TRBV7-9; D call uncertain. Germline V gene data show CDR1 as SEHNR and CDR2 as FQNEAQ (reference sequence). The ends were cut back, 9 bases at V and 5 bases at J, with 13 bases in the middle. The CDR3 is 13 amino acids. CDR3 nucleotide sequence: TGTGCCAGTACAACACGACACAATGAAAAACTGTTTTTT. This codes for CASTTRHNEKLFF. The whole variable domain, filled in from reference TRBV7-9 and TRBJ1-4, reads DTGVSQNPRHKITKRGQNVTFRCDPISEHNRLYWYRQTLGQGPEFLTYFQNEAQLEKSRLLSDRFSAERPKGSFSTLEIQRTEQGDSAMYLCASTTRHNEKLFFGSGTQLSVL.

The chain recombines TRBV15 with TRBJ2-1; a possible D gene is TRBD2 (6 bases). The CDR3 loop spans 17 amino acids. CDR1 is LNHNV and CDR2 is YYDKDF in the germline V gene (reference sequence). Trimming took 0 bases from V and 6 from J, leaving 18 bases between them. The CDR3 is CATSRDQAGRSFNEQFF. CDR3 DNA sequence: TGTGCCACCAGCAGAGATCAAGCGGGCCGATCTTTCAATGAGCAGTTCTTC.

The gene calls are TRBV28 and TRBJ1-5, with D uncertain. CDR3 length equals 12 residues. Trimming took off 7 bases at V and 5 bases at J, with 9 bases between the two ends. Per the germline V gene, CDR1 is MDHEN and CDR2 is SYDVKM. CDR3 sequence: CASISNHQPQHF. The CDR3 coding sequence is TGTGCCAGCATCTCGAACCATCAGCCCCAGCATTTT.

The table lists this clone with a few counts. The CDR3 region has the DNA TGTGCCAGCAGCCCCTCAGCGGGAGATAGTTTGAATGAGCAGTTCTTC. This encodes CASSPSAGDSLNEQFF. The chain is built from TRBV7-2 and TRBJ2-1, with 8 bases matching TRBD2. Trimming took 5 bases from V and 7 from J; bases not matched to a gene: 13. CDR1 is SGHTA and CDR2 is FQGNSA in the germline V gene. The CDR3 length is 16 residues.

The chain uses TRBV18 and TRBJ2-3, with D possibly TRBD2 on 7 matching bases. The CDR3 totals 14 residues. V lost 6 bases to trimming and J lost 3 bases, with 13 bases between them. Germline V CDR1 and CDR2: KGHSH, LQKENI. This chain's CDR3 is CASSRGGGTDTQYF. The DNA of the CDR3 is TGTGCCAGCTCCCGCGGGGGCGGAACAGATACGCAGTATTTT.